This T cell receptor (beta chain) was captured in a study of T cells in tumors after PD-1 blockade. As to this clone: What it recognizes is unknown.

Overall study results and limits: Some novel exhausted tumor clones appeared in pre-treatment blood, suggesting peripheral recruitment.

The method was immunoSEQ multiplex PCR; TCRdb's version includes in-frame clones alone and lacks a portion of them. The data show around 60,000 clones, around 80% seen once. The source was PBMCs, collected before anti-PD-1 treatment. This clonotype was sampled from a human donor with basal cell carcinoma.

CDR3 bases: TGCGCCAGCAGCTCCAGCGGGGGGCGCTACGAGCAGTACTTC. Translation: CASSSSGGRYEQYF. V is TRBV5-1 and J is TRBJ2-7; 9 bases line up with TRBD2. Per the germline V gene, CDR1 is SGHRS and CDR2 is YFSETQ. V shed 3 bases, J shed 3 bases, and the junction held 4 bases outside the gene matches. The CDR3 runs 14 residues.